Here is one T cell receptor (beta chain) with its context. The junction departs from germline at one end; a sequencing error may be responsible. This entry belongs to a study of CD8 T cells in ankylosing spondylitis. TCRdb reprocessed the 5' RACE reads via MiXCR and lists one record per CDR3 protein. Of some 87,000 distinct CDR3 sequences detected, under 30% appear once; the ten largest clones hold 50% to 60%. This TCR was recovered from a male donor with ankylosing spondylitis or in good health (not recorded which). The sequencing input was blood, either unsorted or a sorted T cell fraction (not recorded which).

CDR3 in amino acids: CASSLSGENSQYF. Here the CDR3 DNA reads TGTGCCAGCAGTCTTAGCGGGGAAAACAGTCAGTACTTC. The rearrangement joins TRBV3-1 to TRBJ2-4; 8 bases align to TRBD2. Germline CDR1 reads LGHDT; CDR2 reads YNNKEL (reference sequence). The CDR3 extends over 13 amino acids.